The 23 T cell receptor beta chains below all came from one sample that was sequenced in a study of STAT5B mutations in CD4+ large granular lymphocyte leukemia. Using immunoSEQ multiplex PCR, the repertoire was profiled, and TCRdb retains in-frame clones only, with some absent. The table has about 35,000 clones, 65% to 70% seen once. The sample was CD4+ T cells from blood buffy coats. These receptors were collected from a human donor in good health.

The genes are TRBV9 and TRBJ1-1; D is perhaps TRBD1 (6 bases). This CDR3 has 13 amino acids. Germline values: CDR1 SGDLS, CDR2 YYNGEE. V lost 0 bases and J 3 bases, leaving 6 bases between the germline ends. The chain's CDR3 is CASSVGGHTEAFF. CDR3 DNA: TGTGCCAGCAGCGTAGGGGGGCACACTGAAGCTTTCTTT.

The chain links TRBV10-3 to TRBJ2-7; D is undetermined. CDR1 is ENHRY and CDR2 is SYGVKD in the germline V gene. The CDR3 has 11 residues. The V gene lost 3 bases and the J gene lost 13 bases, with 13 bases spanning the gap. Here the CDR3 DNA reads TGTGCCATCAGTGACTTTCCCGACTTATACTTC. It is translated as CAISDFPDLYF.

J is TRBJ1-5 and V is TRBV19; D remains ambiguous. Germline CDR1 is LNHDA and CDR2 is SQIVND (reference sequence). This CDR3 contains 11 residues. Trimming removed 3 bases at V and 11 bases at J, with 8 bases between. CDR3 protein: CASSIPSAQHF. The CDR3 nucleotides read TGTGCCAGTAGTATCCCTTCAGCCCAGCATTTT. Looking up the rest from reference TRBV19 and TRBJ1-5 gives the full variable domain: DGGITQSPKYLFRKEGQNVTLSCEQNLNHDAMYWYRQDPGQGLRLIYYSQIVNDFQKGDIAEGYSVSREKKESFPLTVTSAQKNPTAFYLCASSIPSAQHFGDGTRLSIL.

V usage is TRBV2 and J usage is TRBJ2-2, with 8 bases fitting TRBD2. Germline V gene lookup returns CDR1 SNHLY and CDR2 FYNNEI. The CDR3 extends over 14 amino acids. V gave up 7 bases and J gave up 6 bases; unmatched junction bases: 7. The CDR3 DNA is TGTGCCAGCATCCGGGAGGGGTGGTCCGGGGAGCTGTTTTTT. Translation gives CASIREGWSGELFF.

The chain employs TRBV5-1 and TRBJ2-1; TRBD1 agrees at 11 bases. The CDR3 extends over 15 amino acids. V gave up 0 bases and J gave up 8 bases; unmatched junction bases: 4. Germline V gene lookup returns CDR1 SGHRS and CDR2 YFSETQ. DNA of the CDR3: TGCGCCAGCAGCTTGGATGGACAGGGGGCCCATGAGCAGTTCTTC. Translated, it gives CASSLDGQGAHEQFF.

The chain has TRBV5-6 and TRBJ1-2; weak D call: TRBD1 (6 bases). The germline V gene has CDR1 SGHDT and CDR2 YYEEEE. The ends were cut back, 6 bases at V and 1 base at J, with 10 bases in the middle. The CDR3 totals 13 residues. CDR3 sequence: CASTVQGNYGYTF. The CDR3 DNA reads as TGTGCCAGCACCGTACAGGGTAACTATGGCTACACCTTC.

The CDR3 protein is CASSLAWERGRAGELFF. Here the CDR3 DNA reads TGTGCCAGCAGCCTCGCTTGGGAAAGGGGGCGCGCCGGGGAGCTGTTTTTT. The chain carries TRBV4-2 and TRBJ2-2, with 7 bases that match TRBD1. V lost 4 bases, J lost 6 bases, and 14 bases stayed unmatched. Germline V gene data show CDR1 as LGHNA and CDR2 as YNFKEQ. The CDR3 length is 17 residues.

This clone has only a few counts. The CDR3 DNA reads as TGTGCCAGCAGCTTGGGCCTAACTAGCGGGGTTTACAATGAGCAGTTCTTC. Encoded protein: CASSLGLTSGVYNEQFF. The gene calls are TRBV5-6 and TRBJ2-1; 10 bases line up with TRBD2. CDR3 length: 17 residues. Trimming at V came to 0 bases and at J to 4 bases, leaving 7 bases not matched to a gene. Germline V gene sequence: CDR1 SGHDT, CDR2 YYEEEE.

V is TRBV7-8 and J is TRBJ1-1; the D is unclear. Trimming took off 2 bases at V and 1 base at J, with 14 bases between the two ends. The CDR3 totals 16 residues. Germline lookup yields CDR1 SGHVS and CDR2 FQNEAQ. This CDR3 reads CASSLLRDTRNTEAFF. The DNA for the CDR3 is TGTGCCAGCAGCTTATTACGCGACACGAGGAACACTGAAGCTTTCTTT.

V and J are TRBV18 and TRBJ1-1; D remains unclear. Germline-derived CDR1 and CDR2 are KGHSH and LQKENI. The CDR3 sequence is 14 residues long. Trimming removed 3 bases from V and 0 bases from J, with 8 bases in between. The CDR3 DNA is TGTGCCAGCTCACCGACAACGATGAACACTGAAGCTTTCTTT. Translating gives CASSPTTMNTEAFF.

This chain uses TRBV7-2 with TRBJ2-1; 7 bases agree with TRBD2. The trim removed 5 bases at V and 6 bases at J, leaving 7 bases unmatched. The CDR3 spans 14 residues. Germline V gene sequence: CDR1 SGHTA, CDR2 FQGNSA. The CDR3 DNA follows: TGTGCCAGCAGCCCTTCAGCGGGGCGCAATGAGCAGTTCTTC. Protein: CASSPSAGRNEQFF.

The chain couples TRBV19 to TRBJ2-4; the D gene could be TRBD1 or TRBD2 (6 bases each). V lost 3 bases to trimming and J lost 6 bases, with 12 bases between them. CDR1 is LNHDA, CDR2 SQIVND, per germline (reference sequence). There are 14 residues in the CDR3. The CDR3 region is CASSMGGDRNIQYF. In DNA, the CDR3 is TGTGCCAGTAGTATGGGGGGCGACAGAAACATTCAGTACTTC.

The rearrangement uses TRBV6-1 and TRBJ2-1; 9 bases match TRBD2. This CDR3 contains 13 residues. J was trimmed by 13 bases and V by 10 bases; bases with no gene match: 14. The germline V gene encodes CDR1 MNHNS and CDR2 SASEGT. CDR3 nucleotides: TGTGCCACTGACGCGGGGGGGCTTCACGCACAGTTCTTC. It translates to CATDAGGLHAQFF.

The chain couples TRBV9 to TRBJ1-3, with 12 nucleotides matching TRBD1. The V gene end was trimmed by 0 bases and the J gene end by 0 bases; junction bases not matched to a gene: 4. The CDR3 has 18 residues. Germline CDR1 is SGDLS and CDR2 is YYNGEE. CDR3 sequence reads: CASSVGGTGGPSGNTIYF. Written as DNA, the CDR3 is TGTGCCAGCAGCGTAGGTGGGACAGGGGGCCCCTCTGGAAACACCATATATTTT.

This clone has just a few counts. J is TRBJ2-3 and V is TRBV9, with a possible D match to TRBD1 (6 bases). The CDR3 is 16 residues long. Germline V gene data show CDR1 as SGDLS and CDR2 as YYNGEE. Trimming removed 3 bases from V and 0 bases from J, with 14 bases in between. This CDR3 reads CASSARGSASTDTQYF. CDR3 coding DNA: TGTGCCAGCAGCGCCAGGGGTAGCGCCAGCACAGATACGCAGTATTTT.

This clone came up a few times. The genes are TRBV18 and TRBJ1-1; no clear D gene. The CDR3 runs to 13 residues. Germline assignment: CDR1 KGHSH and CDR2 LQKENI. Trimming took 4 bases from V and 1 from J, leaving 7 bases between them. CDR3 nucleotides: TGTGCCAGCTCACTGGGAAAGAACACTGAAGCTTTCTTT. It translates to CASSLGKNTEAFF.

J is TRBJ2-3 and V is TRBV6-6, with 8 bases lining up with TRBD2. CDR3 length equals 15 residues. The V segment lost 10 bases and the J segment 2 bases; nucleotides outside the gene matches: 11. Germline loops: CDR1 MNHNY, CDR2 SVGAGI (reference sequence). CDR3: CATLSGTSATDTQYF. The CDR3 DNA follows: TGTGCCACTCTATCCGGGACTAGTGCCACAGATACGCAGTATTTT.

This clone was found once. The rearrangement uses TRBV14 and TRBJ1-4; D not resolved. The germline CDR1 and CDR2 sequences are SGHDN and FVKESK. Trimming removed 2 bases from V and 0 bases from J, with 7 bases in between. The CDR3 covers 15 residues. The CDR3 region is CASSQRIATNEKLFF. The CDR3 coding sequence is TGTGCCAGCAGCCAACGAATAGCAACTAATGAAAAACTGTTTTTT.

V and J are TRBV2 and TRBJ1-1; 7 nucleotides align to TRBD1. Unmatched junction bases numbered 4, after V lost 4 bases and J lost 8 bases. Germline V gene data show CDR1 as SNHLY and CDR2 as FYNNEI. The CDR3 covers 12 residues. The CDR3 loop is CASSGQGVEAFF. For the CDR3, the DNA is TGTGCCAGCAGTGGACAGGGAGTAGAAGCTTTCTTT.

The chain is built from TRBV4-3 and TRBJ2-3; 8 bases match TRBD2. CDR1 is LGHNA and CDR2 is YSLEER in the germline V gene. This CDR3 has 16 residues. Trimming at V came to 4 bases and at J to 1 base, leaving 7 bases not matched to a gene. CDR3 DNA sequence: TGCGCCAGCAGCCGAGACGGGACTAGGCGCACAGATACGCAGTATTTT. Its protein product is CASSRDGTRRTDTQYF.

The chain has TRBV15 and TRBJ1-2; 9 nucleotides line up with TRBD1. J gave up 4 bases and V 3 bases, and 6 bases lay outside the gene matches. CDR1 is LNHNV, CDR2 YYDKDF, per germline (reference sequence). The CDR3 spans 15 residues. The CDR3 nucleotides read TGTGCCACCAGCAGCAACAGGGGGCGCAGCTATGGCTACACCTTC. Protein sequence: CATSSNRGRSYGYTF.

This chain links TRBV6-1 with TRBJ2-3, with TRBD1 matching 7 bases. Germline CDR1 and CDR2: MNHNS and SASEGT. Trimming cost V 6 bases and J 10 bases; bases outside gene matches: 16. This CDR3 is 15 amino acids long. CDR3 amino acids: CASSTQTGPNPPQYF. As DNA, the CDR3 is TGTGCCAGCAGCACCCAGACAGGGCCAAATCCTCCGCAGTATTTT.

The chain joins TRBV5-1 to TRBJ1-3; D is possibly TRBD1 (5 bases). The CDR3 runs to 17 residues. Germline CDR1 and CDR2: SGHRS and YFSETQ. V was cut by 1 base and J by 1 base, with 15 bases left in between. In DNA form, the CDR3 reads TGCGCCAGCAGCTTGTTGGGTCCGTGGGGGTCTGGAAACACCATATATTTT. This codes for CASSLLGPWGSGNTIYF.